This entry lists 31 T cell receptor beta chains sequenced from one sample in a study of cytomegalovirus exposure and HLA in healthy donors. TCRdb's copy holds only in-frame clones and misses some; the assay was immunoSEQ multiplex PCR. This table holds around 130,000 clones, about 90% found once. The sample was PBMCs. The receptors stem from a man aged 25 to 40 in good health and CMV-seronegative.

The CDR3 loop is CASSLGREAHEQYF. CDR3 DNA: TGCGCCAGCAGCTTGGGCAGGGAGGCGCACGAGCAGTACTTC. The chain combines TRBV5-1 with TRBJ2-7; D might be TRBD2 (6 bases). CDR1 and CDR2 (germline): SGHRS, YFSETQ. This CDR3 spans 14 amino acids. The V end lost 0 bases, the J end lost 5 bases, and 12 bases lay between the germline ends.

V usage is TRBV29-1 and J usage is TRBJ2-2; 9 bases are shared with TRBD1. The V segment lost 1 base and the J segment 3 bases; nucleotides outside the gene matches: 6. CDR1 and CDR2 from the germline V gene are SQVTM and ANQGSEA. CDR3 length: 16 amino acids. The CDR3 nucleotides read TGCAGCGTTGAAGGGGGAGGGGACAGGGACACCGGGGAGCTGTTTTTT. Translation: CSVEGGGDRDTGELFF.

V and J are TRBV29-1 and TRBJ1-1; the D gene is possibly TRBD1 (5 bases). Germline V gene lookup returns CDR1 SQVTM and CDR2 ANQGSEA. The CDR3 consists of 13 residues. Deletions cut 6 bases from V and 5 bases from J, with 16 bases between. The CDR3 loop is CSVTAGLRTEAFF. The DNA for the CDR3 is TGCAGCGTCACCGCAGGGTTGCGGACTGAAGCTTTCTTT.

The chain carries TRBV7-2 and TRBJ2-7; D remains ambiguous. CDR1 and CDR2 (germline): SGHTA, FQGNSA. V was shortened by 3 bases and J by 3 bases, with 6 bases between the two germline ends. There are 12 residues in the CDR3. As DNA, the CDR3 is TGTGCCAGCAGCTTCCCCCTCTACGAGCAGTACTTC. Residues: CASSFPLYEQYF. Combining the CDR3 with reference TRBV7-2 and TRBJ2-7 gives the whole variable domain GAGVSQSPSNKVTEKGKDVELRCDPISGHTALYWYRQSLGQGLEFLIYFQGNSAPDKSGLPSDRFSAERTGGSVSTLTIQRTQQEDSAVYLCASSFPLYEQYFGPGTRLTVT.

The CDR3 sequence is CASSQAGLAGSYEQYF. The CDR3, as DNA: TGTGCCAGCAGCCAAGCGGGACTAGCGGGGTCCTACGAGCAGTACTTC. V usage is TRBV14 and J usage is TRBJ2-7; 13 bases are shared with TRBD2. Germline-derived CDR1 and CDR2 are SGHDN and FVKESK. The CDR3 loop spans 16 amino acids. With 1 base clipped from V and 1 base from J, the junction kept 1 base outside the gene matches.

The CDR3 nucleotides are TGCGCCAGCAGCCCGAACAGGGGCGAAACCTACGAGCAGTACTTC. Its translation is CASSPNRGETYEQYF. The chain carries TRBV5-1 and TRBJ2-7; 7 nucleotides line up with TRBD1. V was pared by 4 bases and J by 2 bases, with 9 bases of the junction left unmatched. This CDR3 is built from 15 residues. Germline-derived CDR1 and CDR2 are SGHRS and YFSETQ. Based on the CDR3 plus reference TRBV5-1 and TRBJ2-7, the full variable domain is KAGVTQTPRYLIKTRGQQVTLSCSPISGHRSVSWYQQTPGQGLQFLFEYFSETQRNKGNFPGRFSGRQFSNSRSEMNVSTLELGDSALYLCASSPNRGETYEQYFGPGTRLTVT.

CDR3 in DNA: TGCGCCAGCATCCCGTGGACTGGCTCCTACAATGAGCAGTTCTTC. This sequence encodes CASIPWTGSYNEQFF. This chain connects TRBV5-1 to TRBJ2-1, with a possible D match to TRBD2 (5 bases). V was shortened by 6 bases and J by 0 bases, with 13 bases between the two germline ends. This CDR3 contains 15 residues. Germline values: CDR1 SGHRS, CDR2 YFSETQ.

This clone showed up just once. The chain is built from TRBV5-6 and TRBJ1-1, with D unclear. CDR3 length: 13 amino acids. The germline V gene encodes CDR1 SGHDT and CDR2 YYEEEE. Between the trimmed V and J ends, which lost 2 bases and 5 bases, there was a span of 10 bases. The CDR3 sequence is CASSFMGRTEAFF. DNA of the CDR3: TGTGCCAGCAGCTTTATGGGGAGGACTGAAGCTTTCTTT. Together with reference TRBV5-6 and TRBJ1-1, the CDR3 gives the full variable domain: DAGVTQSPTHLIKTRGQQVTLRCSPKSGHDTVSWYQQALGQGPQFIFQYYEEEERQRGNFPDRFSGHQFPNYSSELNVNALLLGDSALYLCASSFMGRTEAFFGQGTRLTVV.

This clone was recorded once. This chain links TRBV5-6 with TRBJ1-5, with D tentatively TRBD1 (5 bases). Trimming took off 4 bases at V and 3 bases at J, with 20 bases between the two ends. Looked up from germline, CDR1 is SGHDT and CDR2 is YYEEEE. The CDR3 length is 17 residues. The CDR3 DNA follows: TGTGCCAGCAGCCTTTACACGGGACTGTCGTTCAATCAGCCCCAGCATTTT. Residues: CASSLYTGLSFNQPQHF. Full variable domain (rest looked up from reference TRBV5-6 and TRBJ1-5): DAGVTQSPTHLIKTRGQQVTLRCSPKSGHDTVSWYQQALGQGPQFIFQYYEEEERQRGNFPDRFSGHQFPNYSSELNVNALLLGDSALYLCASSLYTGLSFNQPQHFGDGTRLSIL.

With regard to this clone: A read error may produce the germline difference seen at one junction end. J is TRBJ2-4 and V is TRBV6-5, with a possible D match to TRBD2 (6 bases). The CDR3 covers 13 residues. Germline CDR1 and CDR2: MNHEY and SVGAGI. CDR3 amino acids: CASSYSAGTLGHF. DNA for the CDR3: TGTGCCAGCAGTTACTCAGCTGGGACTCTTGGGCACTTC.

This clone has just a few counts. CDR3 loop: CASSRQASYGYTF. The CDR3 DNA follows: TGTGCCAGCAGTCGACAGGCTTCCTATGGCTACACCTTC. V and J are TRBV28 and TRBJ1-2; D is possibly TRBD1 (6 bases). V lost 5 bases to trimming and J lost 4 bases, with 11 bases between them. CDR1 is MDHEN and CDR2 is SYDVKM in the germline V gene. The CDR3 sequence is 13 residues long.

The V and J genes are TRBV28 and TRBJ2-7, with 7 bases lining up with TRBD1. V shed 11 bases, J shed 1 base, and the junction held 11 bases outside the gene matches. Per the germline V gene, CDR1 is MDHEN and CDR2 is SYDVKM. The CDR3 extends over 14 amino acids. The CDR3 bases are TGTGCCGGGTCTGAATGGGACAGATCCTACGAGCAGTACTTC. It codes for CAGSEWDRSYEQYF.

V usage is TRBV5-1 and J usage is TRBJ1-1; D is unresolved. This CDR3 comprises 12 residues. Trimming left V 3 bases short and J 6 bases short, with 9 bases between. CDR1 SGHRS and CDR2 YFSETQ come from the germline V gene. The CDR3 sequence is CASSSPRAEAFF. For the CDR3, the DNA is TGCGCCAGCAGCTCCCCACGGGCTGAAGCTTTCTTT. Full variable domain (missing parts from reference TRBV5-1 and TRBJ1-1): KAGVTQTPRYLIKTRGQQVTLSCSPISGHRSVSWYQQTPGQGLQFLFEYFSETQRNKGNFPGRFSGRQFSNSRSEMNVSTLELGDSALYLCASSSPRAEAFFGQGTRLTVV.

The rearrangement uses TRBV28 and TRBJ2-7; 9 bases are shared with TRBD1. V trimming: 6 bases; J trimming: 1 base; junction bases outside the gene matches: 16. This CDR3 spans 18 amino acids. Germline CDR1 reads MDHEN; CDR2 reads SYDVKM. In DNA, the CDR3 is TGTGCCAGCAGCCTCTTTGACAGGGGGGCTGTCAGATCCTACGAGCAGTACTTC. This encodes CASSLFDRGAVRSYEQYF.

This clone was observed once. The gene calls are TRBV5-6 and TRBJ1-1; D remains unclear. CDR3 size: 17 residues. Germline CDR1 is SGHDT and CDR2 is YYEEEE. V was trimmed by 0 bases and J by 2 bases, leaving 17 bases between them. CDR3 amino acids: CASSLGVRVQINTEAFF. CDR3 nucleotides: TGTGCCAGCAGCTTGGGAGTGAGGGTACAGATAAACACTGAAGCTTTCTTT.

This clone was recorded once. The chain recombines TRBV29-1 with TRBJ2-7; TRBD1 agrees at 7 bases. The CDR3 contains 12 residues. V lost 4 bases to trimming and J lost 6 bases; unmatched junction nucleotides: 6. Germline CDR1 reads SQVTM; CDR2 reads ANQGSEA. CDR3 protein: CSVVSGGGEQYF. CDR3 nucleotide sequence: TGCAGCGTTGTGTCAGGGGGTGGCGAGCAGTACTTC.

This chain joins TRBV6-1 and TRBJ2-3; 9 bases align to TRBD1. Germline V lookup: CDR1 MNHNS, CDR2 SASEGT. This CDR3 is built from 13 residues. V was pared by 11 bases and J by 1 base, with 4 bases of the junction left unmatched. CDR3 loop: CAVRDRGTDTQYF. The CDR3 DNA reads TGTGCCGTCCGGGACAGGGGCACAGATACGCAGTATTTT.

The chain employs TRBV28 and TRBJ1-1; D call uncertain. Per the germline V gene, CDR1 is MDHEN and CDR2 is SYDVKM. CDR3 length: 12 amino acids. V gave up 3 bases and J gave up 8 bases, with 10 bases separating them. CDR3 protein: CASSFNPLEAFF. CDR3 nucleotide sequence: TGTGCCAGCAGTTTCAACCCCCTAGAAGCTTTCTTT.

The V call is TRBV25-1, the J call TRBJ2-5; TRBD1 is a possible D gene (6 bases). Trimming shortened V by 4 bases and J by 4 bases, and 19 bases separated the two germline ends. Germline lookup yields CDR1 MGHDK and CDR2 SYGVNS. The CDR3 contains 16 residues. The CDR3 reads CASSAAGRGIPETQYF. CDR3 nucleotide sequence: TGTGCCAGCAGTGCTGCAGGCAGGGGTATTCCAGAGACCCAGTACTTC. Together with reference TRBV25-1 and TRBJ2-5, the CDR3 gives the full variable domain: EADIYQTPRYLVIGTGKKITLECSQTMGHDKMYWYQQDPGMELHLIHYSYGVNSTEKGDLSSESTVSRIRTEHFPLTLESARPSHTSQYLCASSAAGRGIPETQYFGPGTRLLVL.

The chain employs TRBV5-6 and TRBJ1-1; 7 bases line up with TRBD1. CDR1 and CDR2 (germline): SGHDT, YYEEEE. After removal of 0 bases from V and 1 base from J, the junction contained 6 bases not matched to a gene. CDR3 length equals 16 residues. The CDR3 is CASSLENRGQNTEAFF. Here the CDR3 DNA reads TGTGCCAGCAGCTTGGAAAACAGGGGTCAGAACACTGAAGCTTTCTTT.

The V call is TRBV18, the J call TRBJ2-2; 10 nucleotides match TRBD2. The J segment lost 1 base and the V segment lost 4 bases, leaving 3 bases of the junction unmatched. Looked up from germline, CDR1 is KGHSH and CDR2 is LQKENI. This CDR3 spans 16 amino acids. CDR3 nucleotide sequence: TGTGCCAGCTCACTAGGACTAGCGGTGAACACCGGGGAGCTGTTTTTT. Protein product: CASSLGLAVNTGELFF. The full variable domain, in which reference TRBV18 and TRBJ2-2 provide the parts outside the CDR3, is NAGVMQNPRHLVRRRGQEARLRCSPMKGHSHVYWYRQLPEEGLKFMVYLQKENIIDESGMPKERFSAEFPKEGPSILRIQQVVRGDSAAYFCASSLGLAVNTGELFFGEGSRLTVL.

This chain joins TRBV4-1 and TRBJ2-1; TRBD2 matches at 10 bases. Germline V gives CDR1 MGHRA, CDR2 YSYEKL. The V and J ends lost 4 bases and 4 bases, in that order; junction bases with no gene match: 4. The CDR3 contains 15 residues. The CDR3 protein is CASSRLAGGYNEQFF. For the CDR3, the DNA is TGCGCCAGCAGCCGCTTAGCGGGGGGTTACAATGAGCAGTTCTTC.

This chain uses TRBV6-5 with TRBJ1-4, with D perhaps TRBD1 (6 bases). Germline CDR1 and CDR2: MNHEY and SVGAGI. V shed 7 bases and J shed 8 bases, with 20 bases lying between them. The length of the CDR3 is 15 residues. The CDR3, as DNA: TGTGCCAGCACCCCGCACAGGGTGGCTAGGGAAAAACTGTTTTTT. As protein: CASTPHRVAREKLFF.

This clone was recorded once. V is TRBV28 and J is TRBJ2-3; tentative D call: TRBD2 (6 bases). The CDR3 totals 18 residues. The V end was cut by 5 bases, the J end by 2 bases, with 23 bases between. Germline V gene data show CDR1 as MDHEN and CDR2 as SYDVKM. The CDR3 here is CASSRPGPNQGLTDTQYF. In DNA, the CDR3 is TGTGCCAGCAGTCGACCCGGGCCTAACCAGGGACTCACAGATACGCAGTATTTT.

V and J are TRBV27 and TRBJ2-5; TRBD1 matches 9 bases. The germline V gene has CDR1 MNHEY and CDR2 SMNVEV (reference sequence). The CDR3 extends over 13 amino acids. Trimming cost V 6 bases and J 4 bases; bases outside gene matches: 3. The CDR3 DNA sequence: TGTGCCAGCAGGCCGGGACAGGGAGAGACCCAGTACTTC. This encodes CASRPGQGETQYF.

This chain links TRBV5-4 with TRBJ2-7, with a tentative D call TRBD2 (7 bases). CDR3 size: 12 residues. Germline CDR1 SGHNT, CDR2 YYREEE (reference sequence). Trimming stripped 5 bases from V and 6 bases from J, with 12 bases between. CDR3 amino acids: CASRRGEGEQYF. The CDR3 coding sequence is TGTGCCAGCAGGAGGGGGGAGGGCGAGCAGTACTTC.

The chain recombines TRBV6-5 with TRBJ2-2, with 7 positions matching TRBD1. V was clipped by 6 bases and J by 2 bases; unmatched bases: 6. Germline V gene sequence: CDR1 MNHEY, CDR2 SVGAGI. The CDR3 covers 15 residues. CDR3 sequence reads: CASSLGTDNTGELFF. The CDR3 region has the DNA TGTGCCAGCAGCCTAGGGACAGACAACACCGGGGAGCTGTTTTTT.

This sequence joins TRBV4-2 and TRBJ1-1, with D perhaps TRBD1 (5 bases). V was shortened by 3 bases and J by 5 bases, with 19 bases between the two germline ends. The CDR3 is 16 residues long. Germline V lookup: CDR1 LGHNA, CDR2 YNFKEQ. The CDR3: CASSQSIEPSGTEAFF. The CDR3 coding sequence is TGTGCCAGCAGCCAGTCCATCGAGCCCTCAGGGACTGAAGCTTTCTTT.

This clone was seen a few times. This rearrangement joins TRBV7-9 to TRBJ1-1; no reliable D call. Germline CDR1 reads SEHNR; CDR2 reads FQNEAQ (reference sequence). Trimming took off 5 bases at V and 1 base at J, with 8 bases between the two ends. The CDR3 loop spans 13 amino acids. In DNA form, the CDR3 reads TGTGCCAGCAGCCCACTTGGGAACACTGAAGCTTTCTTT. Protein sequence: CASSPLGNTEAFF.

The chain has TRBV9 and TRBJ1-6; D not certain. Trimming shortened V by 0 bases and J by 6 bases, and 7 bases separated the two germline ends. CDR1 is SGDLS and CDR2 is YYNGEE in the germline V gene. The CDR3 is made up of 14 amino acids. CDR3 loop: CASSVGYSNSPLHF. CDR3 DNA: TGTGCCAGCAGCGTAGGGTACAGTAATTCACCCCTCCACTTT.

This clone is a singleton in its sample. CDR3 DNA sequence: TGTGCCAGCAGCATCGGGGGGTCGAATGAGCAGTTCTTC. Amino acid sequence: CASSIGGSNEQFF. This chain joins TRBV6-6 and TRBJ2-1; 7 nucleotides agree with TRBD2. The germline CDR1 and CDR2 sequences are MNHNY and SVGAGI (reference sequence). This CDR3 region has 13 residues. V was pared by 6 bases and J by 7 bases, with 6 bases of the junction left unmatched.